Listed here is a single T cell receptor beta chain. Its antigen specificity is not known. No much larger clonotype is one base removed from it; base qualities were not supplied. The CDR3 regions of human TCRbeta chains were analyzed by immunosequencing. Under the source paper's analysis protocol: TCRs in the repertoires were compared against a reference library of SARS-CoV-2-specific TCRs that had been generated with the MIRA antigen-specificity platform. Breadth was defined as the fraction of unique TCRs that were SARS-CoV-2-associated, and depth was defined as the fraction of total T cells that were SARS-CoV-2-associated. Using the MIRA data, each spike-specific TCR was mapped to the spike region that the TCR reacts to and placed in a CD4 or CD8 class. Log10-transformed breadth and depth values were compared by one-way ANOVA with Sidak's multiple comparisons tests. The source is immuneACCESS, and TCRdb retained only in-frame sequences with V and J called. Part of the clones is not carried over; for the studies checked, unresolved V genes explain less than half of this, and the remainder is unexplained. D and trimming were read from the DNA, whereas the V and J calls and clone size are those reported in that table. The sample contains roughly 71,000 clones, 85% of them found a single time. The ten largest clones represent roughly 22% of the sample.

The record originates from a study of T cell responses to AZD1222 COVID-19 vaccine (dated by TCRdb to about 2021). Turning to the overall study: AZD1222 recipients given second doses at about 4 weeks or at about 12 weeks were pooled, since spike-specific TCR depth and breadth were not found to differ between the two schedules. TCR sequencing was performed for approximately 240 trial participants, of whom approximately 200 were given two doses of AZD1222 and about 25 were given two doses of MenACWY control vaccine. Enrollment into the trials was organized by age into subgroups of 18-55, 56-69 and 70-plus years, and those subgroups contained roughly 150, 30 and 60 TCR-sequenced participants, respectively.

CDR1 and CDR2 are read off the germline V gene as KGHSH and LQKENI. Inclusive of the bounding cysteine and phenylalanine, the CDR3 is 15 residues long. The sequence is cut down to CDR3 DNA, 45 bases in frame from base 1. Trimming leaves V shorter by 6 bases and J shorter by 7 bases, with the junction holding 14 bases beyond the gene matches. What the time point label conveys for this sample: baseline before first vaccination. The vaccinee samples were drawn from two UK trials, COV001 and COV002, one of which was a single-blind randomized controlled phase 2/3 trial testing AZD1222 (ChAdOx1 nCoV-19) in healthy adults. For TCRbeta chain sequencing, PBMC samples were collected from trial participants at day 0 and at day 28 after the second dose. Here is what the overall study found, with its caveats: Conclusions about previously exposed vaccinees were limited because only five to seven AZD1222 recipients were SARS-CoV-2 seropositive at baseline. Reportedly, almost half of the unique spike-specific TCRs recognized epitopes lying outside the regions that are mutated in the B.1.351 and B.1.1.7 variants. The vaccine-associated CD4 TCRs covered the entire spike protein, and the dominant responses fell in regions 160-218 and 743-854. Participants were mostly white British, with more females than males. The authors suggested clonal diversity may have been underestimated. In the small 56-69-year group, the increase in depth fell short of significance, most likely because of low power. A significant rise in spike-specific TCR breadth and depth was observed after two AZD1222 doses relative to day 0 and relative to MenACWY recipients. No day 14 peak-response samples were available, so repertoires were characterized only after the peak T cell response.

This sequence originates from an adult in good health. The specimen was peripheral blood, collected on day 0 of AZD1222 vaccination. This receptor chain uses TRBV18 and TRBJ2-7; 8 bases in the middle match TRBD1. CDR3 loop: CASSPGQGYLIEQYF. The nucleotide sequence is TGTGCCAGCTCCCCCGGACAGGGTTATCTGATTGAGCAGTACTTC.